A single sample is the source of the 11 T cell receptor beta chains below, sequenced in a study of sequential checkpoint blockade in melanoma. This sample's treatment: randomized to nivolumab then ipilimumab (arm A) or the reverse (arm B). Sequenced by immunoSEQ multiplex PCR; TCRdb stores in-frame clones only, minus some. The sample has about 900 clones; roughly a quarter are singletons. The specimen comprised tumor tissue (inferred from file names), sampled from a patient given nivolumab and ipilimumab in sequence. Receptors were obtained from a human donor with melanoma.

This clone was counted only a few times. A read error may produce the germline difference seen at one junction end. The V gene is TRBV10-2, the J gene TRBJ2-2; D not certain. Germline values: CDR1 WSHSY, CDR2 SAAADI. The CDR3 consists of 15 residues. This chain's CDR3 is CAISERLRDTGELFF. CDR3 sequence (DNA): TGCGCCATCAGTGAGAGACTCAGAGACACCGGGGAGCTGTTTTTT.

The rearrangement links TRBV6-8 to TRBJ1-1; no clear D. V was trimmed by 6 bases and J by 5 bases, leaving 16 bases between them. CDR1 and CDR2 (germline): MNHGY, SAAAGT. There are 14 residues in the CDR3. The CDR3 DNA reads TGTGCCAGCAGGGACGATTTACTCCGGACTGAAGCTTTCTTT. Amino acids: CASRDDLLRTEAFF.

This clone was counted only a few times. J is TRBJ1-6 and V is TRBV15; 8 bases agree with TRBD1. The CDR3 spans 15 residues. CDR1 is LNHNV, CDR2 YYDKDF, per germline (reference sequence). Trimming cost V 4 bases and J 8 bases; bases outside gene matches: 7. CDR3: CATSKRQGLDSPLHF. The CDR3 DNA sequence: TGTGCCACCAGCAAGCGACAGGGGTTGGATTCACCCCTCCACTTT.

The sample holds a few counts of this clone. This chain links TRBV9 with TRBJ2-7; 7 nucleotides agree with TRBD1. The CDR3 is 16 residues long. Germline V gene lookup returns CDR1 SGDLS and CDR2 YYNGEE. Trimming cost V 3 bases and J 1 base; bases outside gene matches: 10. The CDR3 region has the DNA TGTGCCAGCAGCGGCGATCTACACAGGGGATCCTACGAGCAGTACTTC. Encoded protein: CASSGDLHRGSYEQYF.

This clone is large in the sample. This sequence joins TRBV19 and TRBJ2-7; D not resolved. The CDR3 runs to 13 residues. Germline loops: CDR1 LNHDA, CDR2 SQIVND (reference sequence). Trimming took 6 bases from V and 3 from J, leaving 12 bases between them. CDR3: CASSAGQLYEQYF. The CDR3 coding sequence is TGTGCCAGTAGCGCCGGGCAGCTCTACGAGCAGTACTTC.

There are a few counts of this clone. V is TRBV12-5 and J is TRBJ2-3; the match to TRBD2 covers 7 bases. The CDR3 extends over 12 amino acids. Germline lookup yields CDR1 LGHNT and CDR2 FRNRAP. The CDR3 nucleotides are TGTGCCATTAAGCGGGATAGGGATACGCAGTATTTT. This translates into CAIKRDRDTQYF.

This clone has just one count. J is TRBJ2-5 and V is TRBV19; 9 nucleotides line up with TRBD1. V shed 3 bases, J shed 4 bases, and the junction held 3 bases outside the gene matches. This CDR3 has 14 residues. Germline CDR1 and CDR2: LNHDA and SQIVND (reference sequence). CDR3: CASSIPGQGETQYF. CDR3 nucleotides: TGTGCCAGTAGTATCCCGGGACAGGGAGAGACCCAGTACTTC.

This sequence joins TRBV6-8 and TRBJ1-5, with a possible D match to TRBD1 (5 bases). The germline CDR1 and CDR2 sequences are MNHGY and SAAAGT. The CDR3 is made up of 14 amino acids. Trimming took 10 bases from V and 0 from J, leaving 13 bases between them. This chain's CDR3 is CAIATDNSNQPQHF. The CDR3 DNA reads as TGTGCCATCGCGACAGACAATAGCAATCAGCCCCAGCATTTT.

The chain couples TRBV10-3 to TRBJ1-1; possibly TRBD1 for D (5 bases). Trimming stripped 0 bases from V and 2 bases from J, with 10 bases between. CDR3 length: 15 amino acids. The germline V gene has CDR1 ENHRY and CDR2 SYGVKD. The CDR3 region is CAISESAGLNTEAFF. DNA for the CDR3: TGTGCCATCAGTGAGTCGGCAGGGTTAAACACTGAAGCTTTCTTT.

By its share, this clone is medium-sized. The CDR3 coding sequence is TGTGCCAGCAGCATTCGGGACACCCAAGAGACCCAGTACTTC. Amino acid sequence: CASSIRDTQETQYF. V and J are TRBV11-3 and TRBJ2-5; D is perhaps TRBD1 (6 bases). Germline assignment: CDR1 SGHNT and CDR2 YENEEA. V shed 5 bases and J shed 1 base, with 11 bases lying between them. This CDR3 contains 14 residues. The entire variable domain, with the rest obtained from reference TRBV11-3 and TRBJ2-5, is as follows: EAGVVQSPRYKIIEKKQPVAFWCNPISGHNTLYWYLQNLGQGPELLIRYENEEAVDDSQLPKDRFSAERLKGVDSTLKIQPAELGDSAVYLCASSIRDTQETQYFGPGTRLLVL.

The chain carries TRBV6-8 and TRBJ2-7, with D unresolved. V was clipped by 2 bases and J by 2 bases, with 10 bases between them. Germline V gives CDR1 MNHGY, CDR2 SAAAGT. The CDR3 has 14 residues. The CDR3 DNA reads as TGTGCCAGCAGTTACAACAGTGCTACCTACGAGCAGTACTTC. This codes for CASSYNSATYEQYF.